The 26 T cell receptor beta chains reported below all come from one sample, sequenced in a study of control samples from healthy donors and cancer patients. The protocol was immunoSEQ multiplex PCR, while the TCRdb copy is restricted to in-frame clones and leaves out a portion. This table has more than 75,000 clones, 65% to 85% appearing once. Sequencing used PBMCs. All receptors come from a man between 65 and 85 years old with lung cancer.

This chain connects TRBV7-9 to TRBJ1-2; a possible D gene is TRBD1 (5 bases). CDR1 is SEHNR and CDR2 is FQNEAQ in the germline V gene (reference sequence). Trimming stripped 6 bases from V and 4 bases from J, with 15 bases between. This CDR3 region has 14 residues. As DNA, the CDR3 is TGTGCCAGCAGTTTACAACGGGGGACCTATGGCTACACCTTC. Translating gives CASSLQRGTYGYTF.

The chain carries TRBV4-1 and TRBJ2-7; 14 bases map to TRBD2. CDR3 length: 15 amino acids. The germline V gene encodes CDR1 MGHRA and CDR2 YSYEKL. V was clipped by 4 bases and J by 5 bases; unmatched bases: 4. The CDR3 nucleotides read TGCGCCAGCAGCCTGGGACTAGCGGGGGCCCACGAGCAGTACTTC. Its translation is CASSLGLAGAHEQYF.

This chain joins TRBV19 and TRBJ1-2; 8 bases match TRBD1. Trimming at V came to 6 bases and at J to 1 base, leaving 4 bases not matched to a gene. The CDR3 consists of 14 residues. In germline, CDR1 is LNHDA, CDR2 SQIVND (reference sequence). The CDR3 coding sequence is TGTGCCAGTAGCCCTGGACAGGGTAACTATGGCTACACCTTC. It specifies CASSPGQGNYGYTF.

The gene calls are TRBV3-1 (or the pseudogene TRBV3-2) and TRBJ2-4, with TRBD1 matching over 7 bases. The CDR3 totals 14 residues. V was pared by 4 bases and J by 7 bases, with 7 bases of the junction left unmatched. The germline gives CDR1 LGHDT, CDR2 YNNKEL (reference sequence). The chain's CDR3 is CASSPYRGGNIQYF. The CDR3 DNA sequence: TGTGCCAGCAGCCCCTACAGGGGTGGTAACATTCAGTACTTC.

CDR3 region: CASSRGQTDEQYF. The DNA of the CDR3 is TGCGCCAGCAGCCGAGGACAGACGGACGAGCAGTACTTC. V and J are TRBV4-1 and TRBJ2-7; D may be TRBD1 (6 bases). V gave up 4 bases and J gave up 5 bases, with 12 bases separating them. The CDR3 covers 13 residues. Looked up from germline, CDR1 is MGHRA and CDR2 is YSYEKL.

J is TRBJ1-1 and V is TRBV7-9; 9 bases line up with TRBD1. This CDR3 is built from 16 residues. Germline CDR1 reads SEHNR; CDR2 reads FQNEAQ (reference sequence). Trimming cost V 5 bases and J 1 base; bases outside gene matches: 8. The CDR3 loop is CASSGPGTGRNTEAFF. As DNA, the CDR3 is TGTGCCAGCAGCGGGCCCGGGACAGGGCGGAACACTGAAGCTTTCTTT.

This clone has just one count. V is TRBV14 and J is TRBJ1-2; D unresolved. Trimming stripped 1 base from V and 2 bases from J, with 11 bases between. CDR3 length equals 15 residues. Germline V CDR1 and CDR2: SGHDN, FVKESK. CDR3 in DNA: TGTGCCAGCAGCCAAGGCCAGGTCCAGAACTATGGCTACACCTTC. This sequence encodes CASSQGQVQNYGYTF.

The V and J genes are TRBV11-2 and TRBJ2-3; 7 bases are shared with TRBD1. The CDR3 is made up of 16 amino acids. Per the germline V gene, CDR1 is SGHAT and CDR2 is FQNNGV. Germline trimming cut 1 base from V and 1 base from J; bases unmatched to any gene: 5. The CDR3 spells CASSLGQGVGTDTQYF. CDR3 in DNA: TGTGCCAGCAGCTTAGGACAGGGTGTTGGCACAGATACGCAGTATTTT.

The chain joins TRBV6-6 to TRBJ2-7; D assignment may be TRBD1 or TRBD2 (5 bases each). CDR1 and CDR2 from the germline V gene are MNHNY and SVGAGI (reference sequence). This CDR3 is 17 amino acids long. The V and J ends lost 5 bases and 0 bases respectively, with 20 bases between them. As DNA, the CDR3 is TGTGCCAGCAGTCCAACGTCCGGGACGGGGAGCTCCTACGAGCAGTACTTC. Protein sequence: CASSPTSGTGSSYEQYF.

The rearrangement joins TRBV24-1 to TRBJ2-5; TRBD1 matches at 10 bases. CDR1 and CDR2 (germline): KGHDR, SFDVKD. The CDR3 extends over 16 amino acids. Germline trimming cut 4 bases from V and 4 bases from J; bases unmatched to any gene: 8. The CDR3 region has the DNA TGTGCCACCAGTGAGCCCGGGACAGGGGTTGGAGAGACCCAGTACTTC. Translating it yields CATSEPGTGVGETQYF.

CDR3 sequence (DNA): TGTGCCAGCTTGGGGGGGGGCAGCACAGATACGCAGTATTTT. The encoded protein is CASLGGGSTDTQYF. The chain couples TRBV6-5 to TRBJ2-3; possible D gene TRBD2, 7 bases. Germline-derived CDR1 and CDR2 are MNHEY and SVGAGI. The CDR3 length is 14 residues. V was shortened by 8 bases and J by 0 bases, with 12 bases between the two germline ends.

The J gene is TRBJ2-1, the V gene TRBV19; D might be TRBD2 (6 bases). CDR3 size: 16 residues. V dropped 4 bases and J dropped 0 bases, with 13 bases sitting between them. CDR1 LNHDA and CDR2 SQIVND come from the germline V gene (reference sequence). The CDR3 DNA reads as TGTGCCAGTAGTACGGCGGGGTCATACTCCTACAATGAGCAGTTCTTC. It codes for CASSTAGSYSYNEQFF.

The V call is TRBV27, the J call TRBJ1-3; D gene ambiguous. There are 15 residues in the CDR3. Germline assignment: CDR1 MNHEY and CDR2 SMNVEV (reference sequence). V dropped 5 bases and J dropped 4 bases, with 15 bases sitting between them. CDR3 DNA sequence: TGTGCCAGCAGTCCCGCCCTAACGAGCGGAAACACCATATATTTT. Its translation is CASSPALTSGNTIYF.

This chain uses TRBV24-1 with TRBJ1-4; 7 bases agree with TRBD1. V lost 3 bases, J lost 5 bases, and 14 bases stayed unmatched. The CDR3 sequence is 18 residues long. The germline V gene encodes CDR1 KGHDR and CDR2 SFDVKD. For the CDR3, the DNA is TGTGCCACCAGTGATACGACAGGGTTGAATGGGCCGAATGAAAAACTGTTTTTT. Its protein is CATSDTTGLNGPNEKLFF.

The rearrangement joins TRBV10-1 to TRBJ1-1; D gene unclear. Trimming removed 4 bases at V and 0 bases at J, with 18 bases between. CDR1 and CDR2 (germline): WNHNN, SYGVQD (reference sequence). The CDR3 is made up of 17 amino acids. Here the CDR3 DNA reads TGCGCCAGCAGTGCCGATTTTCTTGGGTCGGTGAACACTGAAGCTTTCTTT. It codes for CASSADFLGSVNTEAFF.

Only one count was recorded for this clone. The chain combines TRBV6-2 or TRBV6-3 with TRBJ2-7; D perhaps matches TRBD1 (5 bases). The V end lost 0 bases, the J end lost 0 bases, and 9 bases lay between the germline ends. Germline lookup yields CDR1 MNHEY and CDR2 SVGEGT. This CDR3 comprises 15 residues. The CDR3 DNA follows: TGTGCCAGCAGTTACTCGTCGACAGTCTCCTACGAGCAGTACTTC. Protein: CASSYSSTVSYEQYF.

The chain joins TRBV9 to TRBJ2-6; 10 bases line up with TRBD1. With 4 bases clipped from V and 1 base from J, the junction kept 8 bases outside the gene matches. This CDR3 has 18 residues. CDR1 is SGDLS, CDR2 YYNGEE, per germline. CDR3 amino acids: CASSIWGQGLSGANVLTF. CDR3 in DNA: TGTGCCAGCAGCATATGGGGACAGGGGTTGTCTGGGGCCAACGTCCTGACTTTC.

V and J are TRBV7-3 and TRBJ2-3; 11 bases match TRBD2. V shed 5 bases, J shed 0 bases, and the junction held 4 bases outside the gene matches. Germline CDR1 reads SGHTA; CDR2 reads FQGTGA. The CDR3 extends over 16 amino acids. CDR3 DNA: TGTGCCAGCAGCGCCGTAGCGGGGGGGAGCACAGATACGCAGTATTTT. Residues: CASSAVAGGSTDTQYF.

This CDR3 reads CASSLGLASGELFF. The CDR3 nucleotides read TGCGCCAGCAGCTTGGGACTAGCGTCCGGGGAGCTGTTTTTT. This chain links TRBV5-1 with TRBJ2-2; 8 bases fit TRBD2. The germline gives CDR1 SGHRS, CDR2 YFSETQ. The trim removed 0 bases at V and 6 bases at J, leaving 1 base unmatched. This CDR3 comprises 14 residues.

The chain links TRBV10-2 to TRBJ2-1; D is perhaps TRBD1 (6 bases). The germline V and J ends were trimmed by 5 bases and 6 bases, with 17 bases remaining between them. Germline assignment: CDR1 WSHSY and CDR2 SAAADI. CDR3 size: 15 residues. Here the CDR3 DNA reads TGCGCCAGCAGTCAGGGTCAGGGGAATCTCAATGAGCAGTTCTTC. Its protein product is CASSQGQGNLNEQFF.

The chain combines TRBV27 with TRBJ2-7; TRBD2 matches 15 bases. CDR3 size: 17 residues. Per germline, CDR1 MNHEY and CDR2 SMNVEV (reference sequence). V was clipped by 2 bases and J by 7 bases; unmatched bases: 9. DNA for the CDR3: TGTGCCAGCAGTTTACGCCCCGGACTAGCGGGGGGGCGGGAGCAGTACTTC. Protein: CASSLRPGLAGGREQYF.

The rearrangement links TRBV2 to TRBJ1-2; 10 bases are a match to TRBD1. The CDR3 has 14 residues. Losses at the gene ends were 5 bases for V and 6 bases for J; bases not matched to a gene: 6. Per the germline V gene, CDR1 is SNHLY and CDR2 is FYNNEI. Here the CDR3 reads CASSRDRGTDGYTF. CDR3 sequence (DNA): TGTGCCAGCAGTCGGGACAGGGGAACGGATGGCTACACCTTC.

The chain couples TRBV27 to TRBJ2-3, with 9 bases identical to TRBD2. The CDR3 runs to 14 residues. Trimming removed 6 bases from V and 3 bases from J; junction bases left unmatched: 4. Germline-derived CDR1 and CDR2 are MNHEY and SMNVEV (reference sequence). CDR3 nucleotides: TGTGCCAGCAGCCGGACTAGCGTGACAGATACGCAGTATTTT. It encodes CASSRTSVTDTQYF.

The rearrangement uses TRBV5-1 and TRBJ2-1, with D possibly TRBD2 on 6 matching bases. Germline CDR1 is SGHRS and CDR2 is YFSETQ. Between the trimmed V and J ends, which lost 3 bases and 0 bases, there was a span of 13 bases. This CDR3 contains 16 residues. The CDR3, as DNA: TGCGCCAGCAGCTCGGACCGGGGGACCTCCTACAATGAGCAGTTCTTC. Its translation: CASSSDRGTSYNEQFF.

The chain combines TRBV5-1 with TRBJ2-7; TRBD1 might be the D (6 bases). The CDR3 sequence is 13 residues long. Trimming stripped 4 bases from V and 2 bases from J, with 10 bases between. The germline V gene has CDR1 SGHRS and CDR2 YFSETQ. CDR3 loop: CASSLQGAYEQYF. The CDR3 nucleotides are TGCGCCAGCAGCCTACAGGGCGCCTACGAGCAGTACTTC. Looking up the rest from reference TRBV5-1 and TRBJ2-7 gives the full variable domain: KAGVTQTPRYLIKTRGQQVTLSCSPISGHRSVSWYQQTPGQGLQFLFEYFSETQRNKGNFPGRFSGRQFSNSRSEMNVSTLELGDSALYLCASSLQGAYEQYFGPGTRLTVT.

This sequence joins TRBV5-1 and TRBJ2-7; 7 bases map to TRBD1. CDR3 size: 14 residues. V lost 4 bases, J lost 6 bases, and 10 bases stayed unmatched. CDR1 SGHRS and CDR2 YFSETQ come from the germline V gene. The CDR3 spells CASSIRQGSGEQYF. CDR3 DNA sequence: TGCGCCAGCAGCATCCGACAGGGCTCGGGCGAGCAGTACTTC.